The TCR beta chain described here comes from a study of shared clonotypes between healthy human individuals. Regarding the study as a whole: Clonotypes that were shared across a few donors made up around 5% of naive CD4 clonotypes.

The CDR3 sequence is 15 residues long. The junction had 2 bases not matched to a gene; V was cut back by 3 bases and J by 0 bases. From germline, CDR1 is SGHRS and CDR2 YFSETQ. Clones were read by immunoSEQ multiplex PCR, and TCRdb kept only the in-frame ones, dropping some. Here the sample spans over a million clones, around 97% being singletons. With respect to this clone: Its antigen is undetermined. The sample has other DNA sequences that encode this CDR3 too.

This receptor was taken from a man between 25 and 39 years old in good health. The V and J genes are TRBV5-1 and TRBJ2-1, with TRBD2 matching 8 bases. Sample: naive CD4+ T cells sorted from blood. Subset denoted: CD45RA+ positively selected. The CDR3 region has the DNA TGCGCCAGCAGCTCCGGGACTAGCTCCTACAATGAGCAGTTCTTC. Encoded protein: CASSSGTSSYNEQFF.